This T cell receptor (delta chain) comes out of a study of gamma-delta chains in newborns, infants, children. After removal of 3 bases from V and 2 bases from J, the junction contained 6 bases not matched to a gene. Per germline, CDR1 GEAIGNYY and CDR2 EKD. CDR3 length: 19 amino acids. TCRdb re-analyzed the reads via CATT. Here the sample spans some 4,000 delta-chain clones, about 3.4% being singletons. By proportion, this clone is medium-sized. The V and J genes are TRDV2 and TRDJ3; 13 bases are a match to TRDD3. Sample: blood. This clonotype originated in a child who was a newborn, infant or young child, either healthy, febrile or measles-vaccinated (not recorded which). In nucleotides, the CDR3 is TGTGCCTGTGACCTTGTACTGGGGGATACGCCCTGGGACACCCGACAGATGTTTTTC. Its protein product is CACDLVLGDTPWDTRQMFF.